These T cell receptor beta chains were read from a single sample in a study of shared clonotypes between healthy human individuals. Using immunoSEQ multiplex PCR, the repertoire was profiled, and TCRdb retains in-frame clones only, with some absent. This sample yields fewer than 2.5 million clones, of which approximately 93% are seen a single time; 0.36% belongs to the top ten. The sample taken for sequencing was naive CD4+ T cells from PBMCs. These receptors all stem from a man aged 18 to 29 in good health. Some clones in this sample may be carry-over from other donors' samples. CDR3s include the opening cysteine and the closing phenylalanine or tryptophan. The D gene is left open where the match is weak. The size field is filled for only some rows; it gives once, few, many or a size class.

TRBJ2-3	.	TRBV18	.	14	CASSPTASTDTQYF	TGTGCCAGCTCACCGACAGCTAGCACAGATACGCAGTATTTT
TRBJ2-2	TRBD2	TRBV5-1	.	17	CASSLILAGDVHGELFF	TGCGCCAGCAGCTTGATACTAGCGGGAGATGTGCACGGGGAGCTGTTTTTT
TRBJ2-1	.	TRBV2	.	12	CASSLTGSEQFF	TGTGCCAGCAGCCTGACCGGGAGTGAGCAGTTCTTC
TRBJ1-5	.	TRBV5-8	.	16	CASSFNPGPSNQPQHF	TGTGCCAGCAGCTTCAACCCAGGCCCGAGCAATCAGCCCCAGCATTTT
TRBJ2-5	.	TRBV7-2	.	12	CASSPSKETQYF	TGTGCCAGCAGCCCGTCCAAAGAGACCCAGTACTTC
TRBJ2-7	.	TRBV9	.	15	CASSVAGDSSYEQYF	TGTGCCAGCAGCGTAGCAGGGGATAGCTCCTACGAGCAGTACTTC
TRBJ2-6	.	TRBV10-3	.	15	CAISGESSGANVLTF	TGTGCCATCAGTGGCGAAAGCTCTGGGGCCAACGTCCTGACTTTC
TRBJ2-7	.	TRBV7-2	.	14	CASSLAWGLNEQYF	TGTGCCAGCAGCTTAGCTTGGGGGTTAAACGAGCAGTACTTC
TRBJ2-7	.	TRBV2	.	14	CASSVGGSSYEQYF	TGTGCCAGCAGTGTGGGGGGAAGCTCCTACGAGCAGTACTTC
TRBJ1-1	.	TRBV19	.	16	CASSIDPLARNTEAFF	TGTGCCAGTAGTATAGATCCCCTGGCAAGGAACACTGAAGCTTTCTTT
TRBJ2-1	.	TRBV28	.	16	CASSSPLVGRDNEQFF	TGTGCCAGCAGTTCCCCTCTTGTAGGTAGGGACAATGAGCAGTTCTTC
TRBJ1-2	TRBD1	TRBV14	.	18	CASSQDAPGGPKLYGYTF	TGTGCCAGCAGCCAAGATGCGCCAGGGGGACCTAAACTCTATGGCTACACCTTC
TRBJ2-5	.	TRBV4-3	.	13	CASSHSIQETQYF	TGCGCCAGCAGCCACAGCATCCAAGAGACCCAGTACTTC
TRBJ2-7	.	TRBV2	.	12	CASSAQGYEQYF	TGTGCCAGCAGCGCCCAGGGCTACGAGCAGTACTTC
TRBJ1-1	.	TRBV27	once	14	CASSFLGGRTEAFF	TGTGCCAGCAGTTTTCTGGGCGGAAGGACTGAAGCTTTCTTT
TRBJ2-1	TRBD2	TRBV6-1	.	15	CASSVGLVQMGEQFF	TGTGCCAGCAGTGTTGGACTAGTACAAATGGGTGAGCAGTTCTTC
TRBJ2-7	TRBD2	TRBV29-1	.	14	CSVGRRLAGGEQYF	TGCAGCGTAGGCCGACGACTAGCGGGAGGCGAGCAGTACTTC
TRBJ1-2	TRBD1	TRBV7-2	.	15	CASSLTRTGGDGYTF	TGTGCCAGCAGCCTGACCAGGACAGGGGGTGATGGCTACACCTTC
TRBJ2-2	.	TRBV7-9	.	16	CASSLDQGWNTGELFF	TGTGCCAGCAGCTTAGATCAGGGGTGGAACACCGGGGAGCTGTTTTTT
TRBJ2-7	.	TRBV4-3	.	15	CASSHRTGSDYEQYF	TGCGCCAGCAGCCACCGAACAGGCAGCGACTACGAGCAGTACTTC
TRBJ2-2	.	TRBV5-1	.	15	CASSLGGLNTGELFF	TGCGCCAGCAGCTTGGGCGGCTTGAACACCGGGGAGCTGTTTTTT
TRBJ1-2	.	TRBV2	.	11	CASSGGYGYTF	TGTGCCAGCAGTGGGGGGTATGGCTACACCTTC
TRBJ2-2	.	TRBV15	.	16	CATSRRGTWNTGELFF	TGTGCCACCAGCAGGCGAGGGACATGGAACACCGGGGAGCTGTTTTTT
TRBJ2-1	.	TRBV9	once	15	CASSVDPGQFNEQFF	TGTGCCAGCAGCGTAGATCCGGGACAATTTAATGAGCAGTTCTTC
TRBJ1-2	TRBD1	TRBV28	.	15	CASSPDRGRVYGYTF	TGTGCCAGCAGTCCGGACAGGGGGAGGGTCTATGGCTACACCTTC
TRBJ2-5	.	TRBV23-1	.	14	CASSQRKAGETQYF	TGCGCCAGCAGTCAAAGAAAGGCAGGTGAGACCCAGTACTTC
TRBJ2-1	.	TRBV9	.	14	CASSVGGIFNEQFF	TGTGCCAGCAGCGTAGGGGGGATTTTCAATGAGCAGTTCTTC
TRBJ2-2	TRBD2	TRBV7-3	.	16	CASSLTSGRYTGELFF	TGTGCCAGCAGCTTAACCAGCGGGAGATATACCGGGGAGCTGTTTTTT
TRBJ2-2	.	TRBV28	.	16	CASRLGGGLNTGELFF	TGTGCCAGCAGGCTCGGCGGGGGCTTAAACACCGGGGAGCTGTTTTTT